The 26 T cell receptor beta chains below were found in one sample sequenced in a study of T cell repertoires in cytomegalovirus infection. One entry per CDR3 protein results from TCRdb running MiXCR on the reads. The repertoire holds 200,000 to 250,000 distinct CDR3 sequences, 6.5% seen once, with 5.5% to 6.5% in the top ten. The material sequenced was PBMCs. The receptor set was obtained from a human donor in good health (CMV status not recorded). Some clones in this sample may be carry-over from other donors' samples.

At least ten counts were recorded for this clonotype. The CDR3 sequence is CASSPQGTGNTNTGELFF. The CDR3 nucleotides are TGTGCCAGCAGCCCCCAGGGGACAGGGAATACGAACACCGGGGAGCTGTTTTTT. This chain joins TRBV11-3 and TRBJ2-2; 9 bases agree with TRBD1. V dropped 5 bases and J dropped 0; count of bases not matched to a gene: 10. The germline CDR1 and CDR2 sequences are SGHNT and YENEEA. This CDR3 spans 18 amino acids.

In its sample, this clonotype was seen a few times. This rearrangement joins TRBV29-1 to TRBJ1-1; 8 nucleotides align to TRBD1. Germline V gene sequence: CDR1 SQVTM, CDR2 ANQGSEA. Trimming removed 4 bases from V and 4 bases from J; junction bases left unmatched: 5. CDR3 length: 13 amino acids. CDR3 bases: TGCAGCGTTGCGGGACAGGCGGTCACTGAAGCTTTCTTT. Translating it yields CSVAGQAVTEAFF.

This chain connects TRBV5-1 to TRBJ2-3, with no clear D. CDR1 is SGHRS and CDR2 is YFSETQ in the germline V gene. V shed 2 bases and J shed 1 base, with 11 bases lying between them. The CDR3 totals 15 residues. The CDR3 DNA reads as TGCGCCAGCAGCTTCGTGGGCTCTCGCACAGATACGCAGTATTTT. Its translation: CASSFVGSRTDTQYF.

This clonotype was picked up many times. Here the CDR3 reads CASSLGGLGRRAFF. DNA of the CDR3: TGTGCCAGCAGCTTAGGGGGCCTGGGCAGGCGAGCTTTCTTT. The chain joins TRBV7-2 to TRBJ1-1; D is possibly TRBD1 (5 bases). This CDR3 region has 14 residues. The germline gives CDR1 SGHTA, CDR2 FQGNSA. The ends were cut back, 1 base at V and 10 bases at J, with 16 bases in the middle.

This clonotype was seen only a few times. This rearrangement joins TRBV29-1 to TRBJ2-3; TRBD1 matches at 9 bases. The J segment lost 6 bases and the V segment lost 7 bases, leaving 2 bases of the junction unmatched. CDR1 SQVTM and CDR2 ANQGSEA come from the germline V gene. CDR3 length: 11 amino acids. The CDR3 DNA sequence: TGCAGCGCCGGGACAGGGGATACGCAGTATTTT. Translating gives CSAGTGDTQYF.

The chain uses TRBV4-1 and TRBJ1-4; no clear D gene. The V and J ends lost 0 bases and 5 bases respectively, with 10 bases between them. The germline V gene encodes CDR1 MGHRA and CDR2 YSYEKL. The CDR3 covers 15 residues. CDR3 sequence: CASSQDRSSNEKLFF. The CDR3 nucleotides are TGCGCCAGCAGCCAAGATCGGTCGAGCAATGAAAAACTGTTTTTT.

There are a few counts of this clonotype. This sequence joins TRBV29-1 and TRBJ2-5, with a possible D match to TRBD1 (5 bases). V lost 6 bases and J 3 bases, leaving 11 bases between the germline ends. There are 12 residues in the CDR3. The germline CDR1 and CDR2 sequences are SQVTM and ANQGSEA. The CDR3 sequence: CSVVQGEETQYF. CDR3 nucleotide sequence: TGCAGCGTCGTCCAGGGTGAAGAGACCCAGTACTTC. The full variable domain, with the rest looked up from reference TRBV29-1 and TRBJ2-5, is SAVISQKPSRDICQRGTSLTIQCQVDSQVTMMFWYRQQPGQSLTLIATANQGSEATYESGFVIDKFPISRPNLTFSTLTVSNMSPEDSSIYLCSVVQGEETQYFGPGTRLLVL.

At least ten counts were recorded for this clonotype. The chain couples TRBV19 to TRBJ2-2, with D possibly TRBD1 on 6 matching bases. V dropped 8 bases and J dropped 1 base, with 11 bases sitting between them. The CDR3 length is 14 residues. Per the germline V gene, CDR1 is LNHDA and CDR2 is SQIVND (reference sequence). The CDR3 loop is CASAGTWNTGELFF. In DNA, the CDR3 is TGTGCCAGTGCTGGGACATGGAACACCGGGGAGCTGTTTTTT. Based on the CDR3 plus reference TRBV19 and TRBJ2-2, the full variable domain is DGGITQSPKYLFRKEGQNVTLSCEQNLNHDAMYWYRQDPGQGLRLIYYSQIVNDFQKGDIAEGYSVSREKKESFPLTVTSAQKNPTAFYLCASAGTWNTGELFFGEGSRLTVL.

This clonotype was counted ten times or more. The chain employs TRBV4-3 and TRBJ1-6, with 7 bases that match TRBD1. The J segment lost 0 bases and the V segment lost 1 base, leaving 3 bases of the junction unmatched. In germline, CDR1 is LGHNA, CDR2 YSLEER. The CDR3 runs to 17 residues. CDR3 loop: CASSQVAGGSYNSPLHF. DNA of the CDR3: TGCGCCAGCAGCCAAGTAGCAGGGGGCTCCTATAATTCACCCCTCCACTTT.

This clonotype was detected many times. The chain joins TRBV7-9 to TRBJ1-1; the match to TRBD1 covers 8 bases. The CDR3 spans 18 residues. Germline trimming cut 4 bases from V and 0 bases from J; bases unmatched to any gene: 13. Looked up from germline, CDR1 is SEHNR and CDR2 is FQNEAQ (reference sequence). CDR3 sequence reads: CASSSPPGTGTMNTEAFF. DNA for the CDR3: TGTGCCAGCAGCTCTCCCCCCGGGACAGGCACGATGAACACTGAAGCTTTCTTT.

This clonotype was counted ten times or more. The V gene is TRBV7-2, the J gene TRBJ1-6, with 9 positions matching TRBD1. This CDR3 contains 15 residues. Germline CDR1 reads SGHTA; CDR2 reads FQGNSA. Germline trimming cut 3 bases from V and 9 bases from J; bases unmatched to any gene: 6. DNA of the CDR3: TGTGCCAGCAGCTTTTGGACAGGGGAAGTTTCACCCCTCCACTTT. Translated, it gives CASSFWTGEVSPLHF. Together with reference TRBV7-2 and TRBJ1-6, the CDR3 gives the full variable domain: GAGVSQSPSNKVTEKGKDVELRCDPISGHTALYWYRQSLGQGLEFLIYFQGNSAPDKSGLPSDRFSAERTGGSVSTLTIQRTQQEDSAVYLCASSFWTGEVSPLHFGNGTRLTVT.

The J gene is TRBJ1-2, the V gene TRBV3-1; 11 nucleotides match TRBD1. Germline V gives CDR1 LGHDT, CDR2 YNNKEL (reference sequence). With 4 bases clipped from V and 7 bases from J, the junction kept 8 bases outside the gene matches. The CDR3 covers 15 residues. CDR3 protein: CASSPPRTGGFGYTF. The CDR3 DNA follows: TGTGCCAGCAGCCCGCCTCGGACAGGGGGCTTTGGCTACACCTTC.

This clonotype was detected ten times or more. V is TRBV27 and J is TRBJ2-7; D remains unclear. Germline V lookup: CDR1 MNHEY, CDR2 SMNVEV (reference sequence). The V end lost 5 bases, the J end lost 4 bases, and 15 bases lay between the germline ends. This CDR3 has 14 amino acids. In DNA form, the CDR3 reads TGTGCCAGCAGTCCAGATCCAAGTATTTACGAGCAGTACTTC. It codes for CASSPDPSIYEQYF.

This clonotype came up many times. The chain recombines TRBV20-1 with TRBJ2-7, with D possibly TRBD1 on 7 matching bases. The CDR3 sequence is 12 residues long. The germline V gene encodes CDR1 DFQATT and CDR2 SNEGSKA (reference sequence). The V gene lost 1 base and the J gene lost 6 bases, with 10 bases spanning the gap. CDR3 residues: CSARGQGGEQYF. CDR3 bases: TGCAGTGCTAGAGGACAGGGAGGCGAGCAGTACTTC.

Ten or more counts support this clonotype. This chain joins TRBV7-2 and TRBJ1-3, with a weak D call TRBD1 (6 bases). Germline V gene data show CDR1 as SGHTA and CDR2 as FQGNSA. The CDR3 is made up of 16 amino acids. V was pared by 4 bases and J by 0 bases, with 13 bases between. CDR3 amino acids: CASSSYDRPSGNTIYF. CDR3 in DNA: TGTGCCAGCAGCTCCTACGACAGGCCCTCTGGAAACACCATATATTTT.

This clonotype was counted many times. The chain recombines TRBV20-1 with TRBJ1-1, with D perhaps TRBD1 (6 bases). Deletions cut 2 bases from V and 4 bases from J, with 11 bases between. Per germline, CDR1 DFQATT and CDR2 SNEGSKA (reference sequence). This CDR3 has 13 amino acids. The CDR3 sequence: CSARFPGVTEAFF. DNA of the CDR3: TGCAGTGCTAGATTTCCAGGGGTCACTGAAGCTTTCTTT.

The table lists this clonotype with many counts. DNA of the CDR3: TGTGCCAGCAGTGAAGCGGGGGGTGATACGCAGTATTTT. Translated, it gives CASSEAGGDTQYF. This chain uses TRBV6-1 with TRBJ2-3; possible D gene TRBD2, 6 bases. The CDR3 is 13 residues long. V lost 0 bases and J lost 6, with 7 bases in between. In germline, CDR1 is MNHNS, CDR2 SASEGT.

Ten or more counts support this clonotype. J is TRBJ2-5 and V is TRBV29-1; D uncertain. Germline CDR1 and CDR2: SQVTM and ANQGSEA. This CDR3 has 12 residues. Between the trimmed V and J ends, which lost 7 bases and 2 bases, there was a span of 11 bases. The CDR3: CSGTDDQETQYF. The CDR3, as DNA: TGCAGCGGGACGGACGATCAAGAGACCCAGTACTTC.

Comments on this clonotype: A much bigger clone sits one base away, suggesting this may be a read error. Because the CDR3 is missing its conserved closing phenylalanine or tryptophan, this is likely a read error. The chain couples TRBV5-1 to TRBJ2-2; D perhaps matches TRBD2 (5 bases). The V and J ends lost 2 bases and 2 bases respectively, with 10 bases between them. Germline loops: CDR1 SGHRS, CDR2 YFSETQ. The CDR3 contains 15 residues. The CDR3 coding sequence is TGCGCCAGCAGCTTAAGGCCGGGAAACACCGGGGAGCTGTTTTCT. Translating gives CASSLRPGNTGELFS.

This clonotype was recorded many times. The junction departs from the called germline gene at one end, perhaps through a read error. The J gene is TRBJ2-5, the V gene TRBV29-1; D is unclear. Germline assignment: CDR1 SQVTM and CDR2 ANQGSEA. This CDR3 contains 12 residues. The CDR3 bases are TGCAGCGTTGAAGGCCAGCAAGGGACCCAGTACTTC. Protein: CSVEGQQGTQYF.

This sequence joins TRBV19 and TRBJ1-1, with D uncertain. CDR1 and CDR2 (germline): LNHDA, SQIVND (reference sequence). V lost 9 bases and J 0 bases, leaving 14 bases between the germline ends. The CDR3 contains 14 residues. The CDR3 reads CASTDPHLNTEAFF. CDR3 nucleotides: TGTGCCAGCACAGACCCACACTTGAACACTGAAGCTTTCTTT.

This clonotype was counted at least ten times. The chain recombines TRBV7-2 with TRBJ2-2, with unresolved D. This CDR3 has 12 residues. V lost 1 base to trimming and J lost 7 bases, with 4 bases between them. Germline V CDR1 and CDR2: SGHTA, FQGNSA. The CDR3 is CASSLEIGELFF. CDR3 in DNA: TGTGCCAGCAGCTTAGAGATCGGGGAGCTGTTTTTT.

The rearrangement uses TRBV19 and TRBJ2-1; no clear D gene. This CDR3 comprises 15 residues. V was clipped by 5 bases and J by 0 bases, with 11 bases between them. Looked up from germline, CDR1 is LNHDA and CDR2 is SQIVND (reference sequence). CDR3 sequence (DNA): TGTGCCAGTAGTCCCAAGAGGAGCTCCTACAATGAGCAGTTCTTC. Encoded protein: CASSPKRSSYNEQFF.

This clonotype showed up many times. This sequence joins TRBV12-3 or TRBV12-4 and TRBJ2-6; 9 bases match TRBD1. Trimming at V came to 3 bases and at J to 7 bases, leaving 13 bases not matched to a gene. This CDR3 is 18 amino acids long. Here the CDR3 reads CASSLGDRVPRGANVLTF. The CDR3 nucleotides are TGTGCCAGCAGTTTGGGGGACAGGGTGCCTCGCGGTGCCAACGTCCTGACTTTC.

This clonotype has at least ten counts. The rearrangement uses TRBV20-1 and TRBJ2-1, with D maybe TRBD2 (6 bases). From germline, CDR1 is DFQATT and CDR2 SNEGSKA (reference sequence). The CDR3 consists of 15 residues. V lost 4 bases and J lost 0, with 13 bases in between. The chain's CDR3 is CSAISGSSSYNEQFF. DNA for the CDR3: TGCAGTGCTATTAGCGGATCAAGCTCCTACAATGAGCAGTTCTTC.

This clonotype was seen repeatedly, ten times or more. The chain recombines TRBV20-1 with TRBJ1-1, with 8 bases matching TRBD1. Germline CDR1 and CDR2: DFQATT and SNEGSKA (reference sequence). The CDR3 runs to 12 residues. V lost 6 bases, J lost 4 bases, and 4 bases stayed unmatched. DNA for the CDR3: TGCAGTGCACTTACAGGGGGCACTGAAGCTTTCTTT. This codes for CSALTGGTEAFF.